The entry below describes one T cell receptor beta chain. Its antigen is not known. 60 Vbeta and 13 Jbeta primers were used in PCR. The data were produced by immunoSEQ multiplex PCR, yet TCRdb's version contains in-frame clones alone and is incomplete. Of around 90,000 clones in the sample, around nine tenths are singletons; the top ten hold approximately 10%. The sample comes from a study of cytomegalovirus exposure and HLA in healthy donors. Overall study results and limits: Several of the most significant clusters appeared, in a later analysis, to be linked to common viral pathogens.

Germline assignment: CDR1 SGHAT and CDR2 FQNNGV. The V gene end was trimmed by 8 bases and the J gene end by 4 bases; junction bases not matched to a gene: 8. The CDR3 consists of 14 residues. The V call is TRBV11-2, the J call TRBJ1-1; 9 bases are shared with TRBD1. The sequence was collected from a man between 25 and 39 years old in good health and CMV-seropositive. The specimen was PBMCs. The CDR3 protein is CASELDRGSTEAFF. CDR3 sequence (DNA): TGTGCCAGCGAGTTGGACAGGGGAAGCACTGAAGCTTTCTTT.